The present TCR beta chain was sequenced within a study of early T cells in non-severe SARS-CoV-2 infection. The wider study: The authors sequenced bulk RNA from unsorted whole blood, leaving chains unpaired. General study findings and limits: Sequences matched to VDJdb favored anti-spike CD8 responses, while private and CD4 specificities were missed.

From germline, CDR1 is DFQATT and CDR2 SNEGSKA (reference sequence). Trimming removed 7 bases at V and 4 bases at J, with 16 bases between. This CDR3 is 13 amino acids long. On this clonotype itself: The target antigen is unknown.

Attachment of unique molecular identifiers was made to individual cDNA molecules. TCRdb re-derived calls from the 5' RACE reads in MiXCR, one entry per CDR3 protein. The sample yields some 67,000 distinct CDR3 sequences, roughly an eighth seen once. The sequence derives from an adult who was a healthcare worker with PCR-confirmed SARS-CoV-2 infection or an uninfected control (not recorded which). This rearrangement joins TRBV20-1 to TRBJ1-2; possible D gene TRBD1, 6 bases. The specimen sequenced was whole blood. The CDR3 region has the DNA TGCAGTGTCCGGACAGTCGTGGGCTATGGCTACACCTTC. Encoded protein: CSVRTVVGYGYTF.